A selection of T cell receptor beta chains follows, all from one sample in a study of blood T cell repertoires in COVID-19. TCRdb keeps only in-frame clones here, not all; method: immunoSEQ multiplex PCR. Of 140,000 or so clones in the sample, roughly four fifths are singletons; the top ten hold roughly 3.4%. Sequencing used PBMCs or T cells enriched from blood (not recorded which). The source is a woman aged 45-60 years with acute COVID-19. CDR3s include the opening cysteine and the closing phenylalanine or tryptophan. The order of the fields is clone size, D gene, CDR3 length, J gene, V gene, CDR3 DNA, CDR3 protein. D genes are given only for firm matches. Only part of the rows carry a size: once, few, many, or a class if the clone is expanded.

clone size: -; D gene: TRBD2; CDR3 length: 16; J gene: TRBJ2-1; V gene: TRBV4-2; CDR3 DNA: TGTGCCAGCAGCCAGGAGCTAGCGGGAGGGCCGGATGAGCAGTTCTTC; CDR3 protein: CASSQELAGGPDEQFF
clone size: -; D gene: -; CDR3 length: 16; J gene: TRBJ2-7; V gene: TRBV7-2; CDR3 DNA: TGTGCCAGCAGCTTACGCCTCTCTGGGGTGGGGCTAGAGCAGTACTTC; CDR3 protein: CASSLRLSGVGLEQYF
clone size: -; D gene: TRBD2; CDR3 length: 14; J gene: TRBJ2-7; V gene: TRBV7-3; CDR3 DNA: TGTGCCAGCAGCCCGGGAGGGGCGGGGACCGAGCAGTACTTC; CDR3 protein: CASSPGGAGTEQYF
clone size: -; D gene: -; CDR3 length: 12; J gene: TRBJ2-2; V gene: TRBV10-3; CDR3 DNA: TGTGCCCCCCCTGACGGGACCGGGGAGCTGTTTTTT; CDR3 protein: CAPPDGTGELFF
clone size: once; D gene: TRBD2; CDR3 length: 16; J gene: TRBJ2-2; V gene: TRBV7-2; CDR3 DNA: TGTGCCAGCAGCTTGCGACTAGCGGGAGCCACCGGGGAGCTGTTTTTT; CDR3 protein: CASSLRLAGATGELFF
clone size: few; D gene: TRBD2; CDR3 length: 15; J gene: TRBJ2-1; V gene: TRBV5-1; CDR3 DNA: TGCGCCAGCAGCTTGTCCCTAGCGGGAGAAAATGAGCAGTTCTTC; CDR3 protein: CASSLSLAGENEQFF
clone size: -; D gene: TRBD1; CDR3 length: 15; J gene: TRBJ1-2; V gene: TRBV19; CDR3 DNA: TGTGCCAGTAGTCTATCAAAGACAGGGAACTATGGCTACACCTTC; CDR3 protein: CASSLSKTGNYGYTF
clone size: -; D gene: -; CDR3 length: 16; J gene: TRBJ2-3; V gene: TRBV3-1/TRBV3-2; CDR3 DNA: TGTGCCAGCAGCCCCCGCAGTACGGGAATCACAGATACGCAGTATTTT; CDR3 protein: CASSPRSTGITDTQYF
clone size: -; D gene: TRBD2; CDR3 length: 18; J gene: TRBJ2-2; V gene: TRBV11-2; CDR3 DNA: TGTGCCAGCAGCCTATATGGGACTAGCGGGAGACGAACCGGGGAGCTGTTTTTT; CDR3 protein: CASSLYGTSGRRTGELFF
clone size: -; D gene: TRBD1; CDR3 length: 15; J gene: TRBJ1-2; V gene: TRBV18; CDR3 DNA: TGTGCCAGCTCTTTGGGCGGATTTCAGGGGGATGGCCACACCTTC; CDR3 protein: CASSLGGFQGDGHTF
clone size: -; D gene: TRBD1; CDR3 length: 12; J gene: TRBJ1-5; V gene: TRBV10-2; CDR3 DNA: TGCGCCACCCAGGGGGCAGGTCAGCCCCAGCATTTT; CDR3 protein: CATQGAGQPQHF
clone size: -; D gene: TRBD1; CDR3 length: 16; J gene: TRBJ2-7; V gene: TRBV5-6; CDR3 DNA: TGTGCCAGCAGCTTGGGGGCAGGGGGAGTTGACAGCGAGCAGTACTTC; CDR3 protein: CASSLGAGGVDSEQYF
clone size: -; D gene: -; CDR3 length: 16; J gene: TRBJ2-5; V gene: TRBV7-9; CDR3 DNA: TGTGCCAGCAGCGCCGGTAGGAGGGCGGATCAAGAGACCCAGTACTTC; CDR3 protein: CASSAGRRADQETQYF
clone size: -; D gene: -; CDR3 length: 16; J gene: TRBJ1-1; V gene: TRBV5-4; CDR3 DNA: TGTGCCAGCAGGCCCGGCGGGAGCGGGGTGAACACTGAAGCTTTCTTT; CDR3 protein: CASRPGGSGVNTEAFF
clone size: once; D gene: -; CDR3 length: 14; J gene: TRBJ2-4; V gene: TRBV7-9; CDR3 DNA: TGTGCCAGCAGCTCGAACGCGGGTGGGAACATTCAGTACTTC; CDR3 protein: CASSSNAGGNIQYF
clone size: -; D gene: -; CDR3 length: 16; J gene: TRBJ2-2; V gene: TRBV19; CDR3 DNA: TGTGCCAGTAGTGCCCAGGGCCTACGGGACACCGGGGAGCTGTTTTTT; CDR3 protein: CASSAQGLRDTGELFF
clone size: -; D gene: -; CDR3 length: 14; J gene: TRBJ2-7; V gene: TRBV27; CDR3 DNA: TGTGCCAGCAGTTTATCCAGGGTCTCCCACGAGCAGTACTTC; CDR3 protein: CASSLSRVSHEQYF
clone size: -; D gene: -; CDR3 length: 13; J gene: TRBJ2-2; V gene: TRBV7-9; CDR3 DNA: TGTGCCAGCAGCTTAGGCGGCACCGGGGAGCTGTTTTTT; CDR3 protein: CASSLGGTGELFF
clone size: -; D gene: TRBD2; CDR3 length: 17; J gene: TRBJ2-1; V gene: TRBV2; CDR3 DNA: TGTGCCAGCAGTGAAATGGGGACTAGCGGGAACTACAATGAGCAGTTCTTC; CDR3 protein: CASSEMGTSGNYNEQFF
clone size: -; D gene: TRBD1; CDR3 length: 12; J gene: TRBJ1-1; V gene: TRBV12-3/TRBV12-4; CDR3 DNA: TGTGCCAGCAGCTACAGGGGGCAGGGAGCTTTCTTT; CDR3 protein: CASSYRGQGAFF
clone size: -; D gene: TRBD2; CDR3 length: 16; J gene: TRBJ2-7; V gene: TRBV7-8; CDR3 DNA: TGTGCCAGCAGCCGAGATAGCGGGAGCACTCCCTACGAGCAGTACTTC; CDR3 protein: CASSRDSGSTPYEQYF
clone size: -; D gene: TRBD1; CDR3 length: 18; J gene: TRBJ2-7; V gene: TRBV5-4; CDR3 DNA: TGTGCCAGCAGAAGGACAGGGTCTCGTAGCGGATATCCGGGGGAGCAGTACTTC; CDR3 protein: CASRRTGSRSGYPGEQYF
clone size: -; D gene: TRBD1; CDR3 length: 15; J gene: TRBJ1-6; V gene: TRBV15; CDR3 DNA: TGTGCCACCAGCAGTGGGACAGGGAAAAACTCACCCCTCCACTTT; CDR3 protein: CATSSGTGKNSPLHF
clone size: -; D gene: TRBD2; CDR3 length: 15; J gene: TRBJ2-3; V gene: TRBV2; CDR3 DNA: TGTGCCAGCAGGGGACTAGCGGGGTTCACAGATACGCAGTATTTT; CDR3 protein: CASRGLAGFTDTQYF
clone size: -; D gene: -; CDR3 length: 19; J gene: TRBJ1-1; V gene: TRBV21-1; CDR3 DNA: -; CDR3 protein: CASSKNGFGPGGPNTEAFF
clone size: -; D gene: -; CDR3 length: 15; J gene: TRBJ1-2; V gene: TRBV19; CDR3 DNA: TGTGCCAGTAGTATAGATGGGGGCACCAACTATGGCTACACCTTC; CDR3 protein: CASSIDGGTNYGYTF
clone size: -; D gene: -; CDR3 length: 14; J gene: TRBJ2-5; V gene: TRBV5-1; CDR3 DNA: TGCGCCAGCAGCGGGGGCGGGGGCCAGGAGACCCAGTACTTC; CDR3 protein: CASSGGGGQETQYF
clone size: -; D gene: TRBD2; CDR3 length: 16; J gene: TRBJ2-1; V gene: TRBV11-2; CDR3 DNA: TGTGCCAGCAGCACCGTAGCGGGAGTTTCGTACAATGAGCAGTTCTTC; CDR3 protein: CASSTVAGVSYNEQFF
clone size: -; D gene: TRBD1; CDR3 length: 14; J gene: TRBJ1-1; V gene: TRBV7-6; CDR3 DNA: TGTGCCAGCCGACCACAGGGGGCAGGCACTGAAGCTTTCTTT; CDR3 protein: CASRPQGAGTEAFF
clone size: -; D gene: TRBD2; CDR3 length: 16; J gene: TRBJ2-1; V gene: TRBV7-3; CDR3 DNA: TGTGCCAGCAGCTTAATGGGGGAAGCGGGAAAGGGTGAGCAGTTCTTC; CDR3 protein: CASSLMGEAGKGEQFF
clone size: -; D gene: -; CDR3 length: 16; J gene: TRBJ2-3; V gene: TRBV9; CDR3 DNA: TGTGCCAGCAGCGCCGGGACGGGACTCCGCGGAGATACGCAGTATTTT; CDR3 protein: CASSAGTGLRGDTQYF
clone size: once; D gene: -; CDR3 length: 15; J gene: TRBJ1-2; V gene: TRBV2; CDR3 DNA: TGTGCCAGCAGGGTCGACAGTCACCTCAACTATGGCTACACCTTC; CDR3 protein: CASRVDSHLNYGYTF
clone size: -; D gene: TRBD1; CDR3 length: 14; J gene: TRBJ1-5; V gene: TRBV5-1; CDR3 DNA: TGCGCCAGCAGCCTGACGACAGGGGGTCAGCCCCAGCATTTT; CDR3 protein: CASSLTTGGQPQHF
clone size: -; D gene: -; CDR3 length: 15; J gene: TRBJ2-5; V gene: TRBV6-5; CDR3 DNA: TGTGCCAGCAGTTACGGAGCGCGCCCACAAGAGACCCAGTACTTC; CDR3 protein: CASSYGARPQETQYF
clone size: -; D gene: TRBD2; CDR3 length: 14; J gene: TRBJ2-3; V gene: TRBV2; CDR3 DNA: TGTGCCAGCAGAGCAACTAGCGGGGCAGATACGCAGTATTTT; CDR3 protein: CASRATSGADTQYF
clone size: -; D gene: TRBD1; CDR3 length: 18; J gene: TRBJ2-6; V gene: TRBV14; CDR3 DNA: TGTGCCAGCAGCCAAGATAGTGGACAGGGCTCTGGGGCCAACGTCCTGACTTTC; CDR3 protein: CASSQDSGQGSGANVLTF